Each of the 31 T cell receptor beta chains below was sequenced from the same sample in a study of blood T cell repertoires in COVID-19. Sequencing used immunoSEQ multiplex PCR; TCRdb keeps in-frame clones, though not all of them. The sample holds fewer than 75,000 clones; roughly 90% are singletons and the top ten take approximately 3.5%. Input material: peripheral blood. These receptors all come from a man between 70 and 80 years old with acute or convalescent COVID-19.

The CDR3: CASSLGQRNSPLHF. The CDR3 DNA follows: TGTGCCAGCAGCCTCGGACAGCGTAATTCACCCCTCCACTTT. This chain connects TRBV7-9 to TRBJ1-6; D may be TRBD1 (6 bases). The CDR3 is 14 amino acids. Trimming stripped 5 bases from V and 6 bases from J, with 11 bases between. CDR1 is SEHNR and CDR2 is FQNEAQ in the germline V gene (reference sequence). The full variable domain, with the rest looked up from reference TRBV7-9 and TRBJ1-6, is DTGVSQNPRHKITKRGQNVTFRCDPISEHNRLYWYRQTLGQGPEFLTYFQNEAQLEKSRLLSDRFSAERPKGSFSTLEIQRTEQGDSAMYLCASSLGQRNSPLHFGNGTRLTVT.

The chain recombines TRBV3-1 (or the pseudogene TRBV3-2) with TRBJ2-2, with D tentatively TRBD2 (6 bases). CDR1 and CDR2 (germline): LGHDT, YNNKEL (reference sequence). The V end lost 5 bases, the J end lost 5 bases, and 24 bases lay between the germline ends. This CDR3 has 18 amino acids. Here the CDR3 DNA reads TGTGCCAGCAGCGACTGGACTACCGCGGGGTTGGGGACCGGGGAGCTGTTTTTT. Translating it yields CASSDWTTAGLGTGELFF.

CDR3 in amino acids: CASSVLGLDTQYF. CDR3 nucleotide sequence: TGTGCCAGCAGCGTACTAGGACTAGATACGCAGTATTTT. The chain links TRBV9 to TRBJ2-3, with a possible D match to TRBD2 (5 bases). Germline assignment: CDR1 SGDLS and CDR2 YYNGEE. V dropped 1 base and J dropped 5 bases, with 8 bases sitting between them. This CDR3 comprises 13 residues.

The CDR3 DNA sequence: TGTGCCAGCAGTTACAGGGGCGTCGATAATTCACCCCTCCACTTT. It is translated as CASSYRGVDNSPLHF. The rearrangement joins TRBV25-1 to TRBJ1-6, with TRBD1 matching over 7 bases. Germline V gene sequence: CDR1 MGHDK, CDR2 SYGVNS. V lost 5 bases and J lost 5; bases outside the gene matches: 6. The CDR3 runs 15 residues.

The V gene is TRBV10-3, the J gene TRBJ2-3; TRBD2 aligns across 15 bases. The CDR3 spans 15 residues. Germline V gives CDR1 ENHRY, CDR2 SYGVKD. V lost 5 bases, J lost 7 bases, and 4 bases stayed unmatched. The CDR3 coding sequence is TGTGCCATCAGTCCCGGACTAGCGGGGGGGAATACGCAGTATTTT. This encodes CAISPGLAGGNTQYF.

The table lists this clone with a few counts. The rearrangement uses TRBV2 and TRBJ1-1; the D is unclear. Germline V CDR1 and CDR2: SNHLY, FYNNEI. Trimming shortened V by 9 bases and J by 2 bases, and 16 bases separated the two germline ends. This CDR3 spans 14 amino acids. The CDR3 DNA reads as TGTGCCAGTCTGATCAGGCAGGATAACACTGAAGCTTTCTTT. It is translated as CASLIRQDNTEAFF.

This chain connects TRBV6-5 to TRBJ2-7; 7 bases align to TRBD2. Losses at the gene ends were 0 bases for V and 2 bases for J; bases not matched to a gene: 4. The CDR3 consists of 15 residues. The germline V gene has CDR1 MNHEY and CDR2 SVGAGI. CDR3 protein: CASSYSKGGAYEQYF. The CDR3 DNA sequence: TGTGCCAGCAGTTACTCGAAGGGAGGGGCCTACGAGCAGTACTTC.

The V gene is TRBV12-3 or TRBV12-4, the J gene TRBJ1-1; D is uncertain. CDR3 size: 13 residues. V lost 3 bases and J 4 bases, leaving 9 bases between the germline ends. The CDR3 sequence: CASSFGAVTEAFF. The CDR3 DNA is TGTGCCAGCAGTTTTGGTGCAGTCACTGAAGCTTTCTTT.

CDR3 sequence: CASSPNRGEANYGYTF. The CDR3 nucleotides read TGTGCCAGCTCACCAAACAGGGGCGAAGCAAACTATGGCTACACCTTC. V is TRBV18 and J is TRBJ1-2; 7 nucleotides align to TRBD1. CDR3 length: 16 amino acids. Germline loops: CDR1 KGHSH, CDR2 LQKENI. The trim removed 2 bases at V and 2 bases at J, leaving 8 bases unmatched.

The CDR3 region has the DNA TGCAGTGCTAGAGGACCGGGCGAGCAGTACTTC. It translates to CSARGPGEQYF. This chain joins TRBV20-1 and TRBJ2-7; no firm D call. The CDR3 has 11 residues. V was pared by 1 base and J by 6 bases, with 7 bases between. CDR1 is DFQATT, CDR2 SNEGSKA, per germline (reference sequence).

This clone was detected only once. The V call is TRBV7-3, the J call TRBJ2-5; 7 positions match TRBD2. The V segment lost 5 bases and the J segment 5 bases; nucleotides outside the gene matches: 5. The CDR3 spans 13 residues. The germline V gene encodes CDR1 SGHTA and CDR2 FQGTGA. The CDR3 coding sequence is TGTGCCAGCAGCCGGGGGGTTTTGGAGACCCAGTACTTC. Translating it yields CASSRGVLETQYF.

The V call is TRBV5-1, the J call TRBJ2-5, with TRBD2 identical over 13 bases. Germline V gene sequence: CDR1 SGHRS, CDR2 YFSETQ. With 4 bases clipped from V and 5 bases from J, the junction kept 5 bases outside the gene matches. The CDR3 consists of 15 residues. Written as DNA, the CDR3 is TGCGCCAGCAGCCGACTAGCGGGGGGAAGGGAGACCCAGTACTTC. Translating it yields CASSRLAGGRETQYF.

V and J are TRBV12-1 and TRBJ1-5; the D call of TRBD1 is as the table states it, not checked on the DNA. TRBV12-1 is termed a pseudogene. The CDR3 sequence is 16 residues long. The CDR3 spells CASSFVTAYSNQPQHF. In nucleotides, the CDR3 is TGTGCCAGCAGCTTTGTGACAGCTTATAGCAATCAGCCCCAGCATTTT.

The V gene is TRBV6-5, the J gene TRBJ2-5; 7 nucleotides agree with TRBD1. Germline V gene lookup returns CDR1 MNHEY and CDR2 SVGAGI. V lost 6 bases, J lost 4 bases, and 5 bases stayed unmatched. CDR3 length: 13 residues. CDR3 region: CASRRDSIETQYF. The CDR3 nucleotides are TGTGCCAGCAGACGGGACAGTATAGAGACCCAGTACTTC.

The V gene is TRBV7-6, the J gene TRBJ1-1, with D tentatively TRBD1 (5 bases). Per germline, CDR1 SGHVS and CDR2 FNYEAQ. V was clipped by 5 bases and J by 1 base, with 14 bases between them. The CDR3 length is 15 residues. CDR3 nucleotides: TGTGCCAGCAGCCCCCAGGGTGCTGGGAACACTGAAGCTTTCTTT. Amino acids: CASSPQGAGNTEAFF.

The chain recombines TRBV11-2 with TRBJ1-1; 8 bases align to TRBD1. Germline CDR1 is SGHAT and CDR2 is FQNNGV. This CDR3 has 16 amino acids. With 5 bases clipped from V and 0 bases from J, the junction kept 8 bases outside the gene matches. This chain's CDR3 is CASSPMTGAVNTEAFF. Written as DNA, the CDR3 is TGTGCCAGCAGCCCAATGACAGGGGCGGTGAACACTGAAGCTTTCTTT.

V is TRBV27 and J is TRBJ1-2, with 9 bases lining up with TRBD1. V lost 4 bases, J lost 8 bases, and 5 bases stayed unmatched. Germline values: CDR1 MNHEY, CDR2 SMNVEV (reference sequence). There are 13 residues in the CDR3. The CDR3 is CASSYWTGAGYTF. The CDR3 region has the DNA TGTGCCAGCAGTTACTGGACAGGGGCCGGCTACACCTTC.

This clone was seen only once. This chain uses TRBV6-6 with TRBJ1-2; tentatively, D is TRBD1 (6 bases). CDR1 is MNHNY, CDR2 SVGAGI, per germline (reference sequence). The V end lost 6 bases, the J end lost 4 bases, and 18 bases lay between the germline ends. The CDR3 is made up of 15 amino acids. The CDR3 loop reads CASSRLTGALYGYTF. CDR3 sequence (DNA): TGTGCCAGCAGCCGATTGACAGGAGCCCTCTATGGCTACACCTTC.

The gene calls are TRBV6-6 and TRBJ2-7; 7 bases align to TRBD2. V shed 4 bases, J shed 2 bases, and the junction held 5 bases outside the gene matches. This CDR3 comprises 14 residues. Germline V gene lookup returns CDR1 MNHNY and CDR2 SVGAGI (reference sequence). In DNA, the CDR3 is TGTGCCAGCAGTTGGGGACTACGAGCCTACGAGCAGTACTTC. This gives the protein CASSWGLRAYEQYF.

The genes are TRBV19 and TRBJ1-6; maybe TRBD1 (6 bases). Per germline, CDR1 LNHDA and CDR2 SQIVND (reference sequence). V was pared by 4 bases and J by 4 bases, with 8 bases between. The CDR3 sequence is 14 residues long. CDR3 nucleotide sequence: TGTGCCAGTAGTACGACAGGTTATAATTCACCCCTCCACTTT. It translates to CASSTTGYNSPLHF.

The chain couples TRBV6-2 or TRBV6-3 to TRBJ2-1, with TRBD1 as a possible D gene (6 bases). This CDR3 region has 17 residues. The germline gives CDR1 MNHEY, CDR2 SVGEGT. Trimming stripped 6 bases from V and 5 bases from J, with 23 bases between. The CDR3 DNA reads as TGTGCCAGCAGCAAAAACCGGGACACCAAATCCAACAATGAGCAGTTCTTC. This sequence encodes CASSKNRDTKSNNEQFF.

This clone was seen once. The CDR3 protein is CASSLRGNQPQHF. CDR3 in DNA: TGTGCCAGCAGTTTAAGAGGCAATCAGCCCCAGCATTTT. V and J are TRBV12-3 or TRBV12-4 and TRBJ1-5; D is unclear. The CDR3 consists of 13 residues. V lost 2 bases to trimming and J lost 2 bases, with 4 bases between them.

J is TRBJ1-1 and V is TRBV19; 8 bases line up with TRBD1. Trimming took 5 bases from V and 4 from J; bases not matched to a gene: 6. The CDR3 is made up of 14 amino acids. Looked up from germline, CDR1 is LNHDA and CDR2 is SQIVND (reference sequence). CDR3 in DNA: TGTGCCAGTAGTCAGGGGGCGGGTCGCACTGAAGCTTTCTTT. This translates into CASSQGAGRTEAFF. The full variable domain, its missing parts supplied by reference TRBV19 and TRBJ1-1, is DGGITQSPKYLFRKEGQNVTLSCEQNLNHDAMYWYRQDPGQGLRLIYYSQIVNDFQKGDIAEGYSVSREKKESFPLTVTSAQKNPTAFYLCASSQGAGRTEAFFGQGTRLTVV.

The chain has TRBV10-3 and TRBJ2-7; TRBD2 matches at 12 bases. The junction had 4 bases not matched to a gene; V was cut back by 7 bases and J by 3 bases. CDR1 is ENHRY, CDR2 SYGVKD, per germline. The CDR3 spans 14 residues. The CDR3 loop is CAITPGLAGYEQYF. For the CDR3, the DNA is TGTGCCATCACCCCGGGACTAGCGGGCTACGAGCAGTACTTC.

The chain is built from TRBV6-2 or TRBV6-3 and TRBJ2-1; TRBD1 is a possible D gene (6 bases). The germline gives CDR1 MNHEY, CDR2 SVGEGT. Between the trimmed V and J ends, which lost 4 bases and 4 bases, there was a span of 20 bases. The CDR3 is made up of 17 amino acids. CDR3 nucleotides: TGTGCCAGCAGTTTAACAGGGAAAGTCTCCTTATACAATGAGCAGTTCTTC. It encodes CASSLTGKVSLYNEQFF.

The rearrangement joins TRBV4-1 to TRBJ2-3; 8 nucleotides line up with TRBD2. Germline-derived CDR1 and CDR2 are MGHRA and YSYEKL. The CDR3 totals 17 residues. V shed 0 bases and J 0 bases; nucleotides not matched to a gene: 5. The CDR3 region has the DNA TGCGCCAGCAGCCAAGATGAAAGCGGGGGTAGCACAGATACGCAGTATTTT. Protein sequence: CASSQDESGGSTDTQYF.

This chain uses TRBV11-2 with TRBJ2-4; D possibly corresponds to TRBD2 (5 bases). The CDR3 length is 11 residues. V was clipped by 4 bases and J by 15 bases, with 13 bases between them. CDR1 is SGHAT and CDR2 is FQNNGV in the germline V gene. CDR3 amino acids: CASSSTGDRYF. In DNA form, the CDR3 reads TGTGCCAGCAGCTCCACCGGGGATCGGTACTTC.

The J gene is TRBJ2-1, the V gene TRBV6-5, with D tentatively TRBD1 (6 bases). CDR1 is MNHEY, CDR2 SVGAGI, per germline. There are 14 residues in the CDR3. Trimming shortened V by 6 bases and J by 3 bases, and 12 bases separated the two germline ends. The CDR3 region is CASSPGHNYNEQFF. The CDR3 DNA sequence: TGTGCCAGCAGCCCGGGACATAACTACAATGAGCAGTTCTTC.

The V and J genes are TRBV2 and TRBJ2-1, with D unresolved. The CDR3 is 12 residues long. From germline, CDR1 is SNHLY and CDR2 FYNNEI. The V and J ends lost 4 bases and 6 bases respectively, with 7 bases between them. CDR3 region: CASSGHLNEQFF. In DNA form, the CDR3 reads TGTGCCAGCAGTGGACACCTCAATGAGCAGTTCTTC.

The V call is TRBV5-8, the J call TRBJ2-5, with D maybe TRBD1 (6 bases). Trimming shortened V by 4 bases and J by 4 bases, and 20 bases separated the two germline ends. The CDR3 is made up of 16 amino acids. Per germline, CDR1 SGHTS and CDR2 YDEGEE. CDR3 protein: CASSHLTGTRVETQYF. For the CDR3, the DNA is TGTGCCAGCAGCCACCTAACCGGGACAAGGGTAGAGACCCAGTACTTC.

The chain combines TRBV5-1 with TRBJ2-3; 9 nucleotides match TRBD1. Germline V lookup: CDR1 SGHRS, CDR2 YFSETQ. This CDR3 contains 16 residues. The J segment lost 2 bases and the V segment lost 3 bases, leaving 7 bases of the junction unmatched. This CDR3 is CASSSPRDRVTDTQYF. The CDR3, as DNA: TGCGCCAGCAGCTCGCCCCGGGACAGGGTCACAGATACGCAGTATTTT.